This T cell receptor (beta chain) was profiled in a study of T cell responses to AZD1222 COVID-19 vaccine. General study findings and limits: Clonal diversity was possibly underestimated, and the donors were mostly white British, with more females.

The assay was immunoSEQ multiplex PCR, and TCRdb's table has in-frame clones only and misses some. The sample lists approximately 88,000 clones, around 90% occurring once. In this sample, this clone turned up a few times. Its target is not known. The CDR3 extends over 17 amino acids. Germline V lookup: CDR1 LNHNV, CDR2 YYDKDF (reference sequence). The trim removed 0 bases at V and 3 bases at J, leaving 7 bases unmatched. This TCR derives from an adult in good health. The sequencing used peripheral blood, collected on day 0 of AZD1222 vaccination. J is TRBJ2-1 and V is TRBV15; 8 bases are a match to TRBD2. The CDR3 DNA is TGTGCCACCAGCAGAGAGGGGTCGGCGGGAGGCTACAATGAGCAGTTCTTC. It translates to CATSREGSAGGYNEQFF.